What follows are 23 T cell receptor beta chains derived from one specimen sequenced in a study of neurological immune-mediated disorders. TCRdb ran MiXCR on the 5' RACE reads and lists one entry per CDR3 protein. The table has fewer than 50,000 distinct CDR3 sequences, 11% seen once; the top ten hold around 4%. Regarding time point: technical triplicate 1. The sample taken for sequencing was PBMCs. Receptor source: a man aged 60 to 69 with HTLV-1-associated myelopathy (HAM/TSP).

The chain combines TRBV5-1 with TRBJ2-7; the D is unclear. Germline values: CDR1 SGHRS, CDR2 YFSETQ. Deletions cut 0 bases from V and 2 bases from J, with 6 bases between. This CDR3 has 13 residues. The CDR3, as DNA: TGCGCCAGCAGCTTGGACTCAACCTACGAGCAGTACTTC. Its protein is CASSLDSTYEQYF.

This clonotype was counted at least ten times. This chain uses TRBV5-1 with TRBJ2-7, with TRBD1 as a possible D gene (6 bases). V shed 4 bases and J shed 3 bases, with 8 bases lying between them. This CDR3 has 12 residues. Germline V gene sequence: CDR1 SGHRS, CDR2 YFSETQ. The CDR3 DNA reads TGCGCCAGCAGCCCGGACAGCTACGAGCAGTACTTC. Translated: CASSPDSYEQYF.

This clonotype is a singleton in its sample. The chain combines TRBV18 with TRBJ2-1; no clear D gene. CDR3 length: 15 amino acids. The V gene lost 0 bases and the J gene lost 9 bases, with 15 bases spanning the gap. In germline, CDR1 is KGHSH, CDR2 LQKENI. CDR3 in amino acids: CASSPPLVSGSEQFF. CDR3 nucleotides: TGTGCCAGCTCACCACCTTTAGTATCGGGTAGTGAGCAGTTCTTC.

This clonotype occurred many times. This chain links TRBV6-6 with TRBJ1-5, with D hard to call. The CDR3 totals 14 residues. Germline CDR1 reads MNHNY; CDR2 reads SVGAGI (reference sequence). Trimming left V 11 bases short and J 0 bases short, with 14 bases between. The CDR3 loop reads CASVGGNSNQPQHF. CDR3 nucleotides: TGTGCCTCCGTCGGAGGAAATAGCAATCAGCCCCAGCATTTT.

At least ten counts were recorded for this clonotype. The J gene is TRBJ2-5, the V gene TRBV20-1; possible D gene TRBD2, 6 bases. Germline V CDR1 and CDR2: DFQATT, SNEGSKA (reference sequence). This CDR3 has 13 amino acids. Trimming removed 2 bases from V and 5 bases from J, with 12 bases in between. The CDR3: CSARFGGTETQYF. As DNA, the CDR3 is TGCAGTGCTAGATTTGGGGGGACGGAGACCCAGTACTTC.

This clonotype was observed at least ten times. The chain recombines TRBV7-2 with TRBJ2-3; 14 nucleotides line up with TRBD2. The CDR3 spans 22 residues. Germline CDR1 SGHTA, CDR2 FQGNSA. With 3 bases clipped from V and 0 bases from J, the junction kept 17 bases outside the gene matches. The CDR3 nucleotides are TGTGCCAGCAGCTTTAGGTTGTACCAGGGACTAGCGGGAGTCGATAGCACAGATACGCAGTATTTT. Its protein product is CASSFRLYQGLAGVDSTDTQYF.

This clonotype was seen many times. The genes are TRBV5-1 and TRBJ1-3; tentative D call: TRBD1 (5 bases). Germline CDR1 SGHRS, CDR2 YFSETQ. V shed 0 bases and J shed 8 bases, with 12 bases lying between them. The CDR3 covers 14 residues. CDR3 loop: CASSLDTGPYTIYF. The CDR3 nucleotides read TGCGCCAGCAGCTTGGATACGGGGCCCTACACCATATATTTT.

This clonotype was observed at least ten times. The chain joins TRBV27 to TRBJ1-1; D ambiguous. The V gene's germline CDR1 is MNHEY and CDR2 SMNVEV (reference sequence). Trimming stripped 5 bases from V and 6 bases from J, with 16 bases between. This CDR3 spans 14 amino acids. The CDR3 here is CASSPGRANSEAFF. DNA for the CDR3: TGTGCCAGCAGTCCTGGGAGGGCCAATTCTGAAGCTTTCTTT.

The CDR3 sequence is CASSLLWTGFAQYF. CDR3 nucleotides: TGTGCCAGCAGTCTTCTCTGGACAGGGTTCGCCCAGTACTTC. J is TRBJ2-5 and V is TRBV28, with 8 bases lining up with TRBD1. Losses at the gene ends were 5 bases for V and 9 bases for J; bases not matched to a gene: 11. Per the germline V gene, CDR1 is MDHEN and CDR2 is SYDVKM. The CDR3 loop spans 14 amino acids. The entire variable domain, with the rest obtained from reference TRBV28 and TRBJ2-5, is as follows: DVKVTQSSRYLVKRTGEKVFLECVQDMDHENMFWYRQDPGLGLRLIYFSYDVKMKEKGDIPEGYSVSREKKERFSLILESASTNQTSMYLCASSLLWTGFAQYFGPGTRLLVL.

V and J are TRBV5-1 and TRBJ1-2; 8 bases are a match to TRBD1. The V and J ends lost 4 bases and 5 bases, in that order; junction bases with no gene match: 10. The CDR3 is 15 amino acids. The germline gives CDR1 SGHRS, CDR2 YFSETQ. CDR3: CASSPGAGGKYGYTF. Written as DNA, the CDR3 is TGCGCCAGCAGCCCGGGAGCAGGGGGCAAGTATGGCTACACCTTC. The full variable domain, in which reference TRBV5-1 and TRBJ1-2 provide the parts outside the CDR3, is KAGVTQTPRYLIKTRGQQVTLSCSPISGHRSVSWYQQTPGQGLQFLFEYFSETQRNKGNFPGRFSGRQFSNSRSEMNVSTLELGDSALYLCASSPGAGGKYGYTFGSGTRLTVV.

This clonotype came up many times. V and J are TRBV5-5 and TRBJ2-2, with D perhaps TRBD1 (6 bases). The CDR3 loop spans 15 amino acids. Trimming pared 0 bases from V and 10 bases from J, leaving 16 bases between. Germline V gives CDR1 SGHKS, CDR2 YYEKEE (reference sequence). The CDR3 reads CASSLETGSGPELFF. The CDR3 DNA is TGTGCCAGCAGCTTGGAAACAGGGTCGGGACCGGAGCTGTTTTTT.

The table lists this clonotype with many counts. The genes are TRBV6-1 and TRBJ2-1; TRBD2 matches 8 bases. Trimming removed 6 bases from V and 4 bases from J; junction bases left unmatched: 5. Germline CDR1 and CDR2: MNHNS and SASEGT. The CDR3 is 14 amino acids. The DNA of the CDR3 is TGTGCCAGCAGCAGGCTAGCGGGTTACAATGAGCAGTTCTTC. This gives the protein CASSRLAGYNEQFF.

This clonotype came up many times. The V and J genes are TRBV5-1 and TRBJ1-2, with D possibly being TRBD1 (6 bases). The germline CDR1 and CDR2 sequences are SGHRS and YFSETQ. CDR3 size: 15 residues. V dropped 1 base and J dropped 8 bases, with 18 bases sitting between them. This CDR3 is CASSLRDPGVRGYTF. In DNA form, the CDR3 reads TGCGCCAGCAGCTTGAGGGATCCAGGGGTACGGGGCTACACCTTC.

This clonotype has ten or more counts. The J gene is TRBJ2-7, the V gene TRBV21-1; TRBD1 is the table's D call, not checked against the DNA. TRBV21-1 has pseudogene status. The CDR3 covers 14 residues. The chain's CDR3 is CASSSLREGPEQYF. In DNA form, the CDR3 reads TGTGCCAGCAGCTCTTTAAGAGAGGGGCCCGAGCAGTACTTC.

This clonotype showed up many times. The chain recombines TRBV7-6 with TRBJ2-7; 9 bases agree with TRBD1. Germline CDR1 reads SGHVS; CDR2 reads FNYEAQ. CDR3 length: 15 amino acids. V trimming: 5 bases; J trimming: 0 bases; junction bases outside the gene matches: 5. The CDR3 sequence: CASSDGQGSSYEQYF. For the CDR3, the DNA is TGTGCCAGCAGCGACGGACAGGGGTCCTCCTACGAGCAGTACTTC.

This clonotype was detected many times. This rearrangement joins TRBV6-1 to TRBJ1-2; D is unclear. This CDR3 is built from 13 residues. Germline V gene sequence: CDR1 MNHNS, CDR2 SASEGT. V was cut by 1 base and J by 4 bases, with 7 bases left in between. CDR3 nucleotide sequence: TGTGCCAGCAGTGAAGTGGGGTCCTATGGCTACACCTTC. It is translated as CASSEVGSYGYTF.

There are many counts of this clonotype. The rearrangement links TRBV5-5 to TRBJ2-1, with a tentative D call TRBD2 (6 bases). V shed 0 bases and J shed 0 bases, with 10 bases lying between them. Germline loops: CDR1 SGHKS, CDR2 YYEKEE (reference sequence). The CDR3 is made up of 16 amino acids. CDR3 coding DNA: TGTGCCAGCAGCTTGGACATCGGGAGCTCCTACAATGAGCAGTTCTTC. This sequence encodes CASSLDIGSSYNEQFF.

This clonotype was seen many times. The rearrangement links TRBV7-2 to TRBJ1-2; 7 bases fit TRBD1. V lost 4 bases, J lost 4 bases, and 9 bases stayed unmatched. CDR3 length: 15 residues. Germline-derived CDR1 and CDR2 are SGHTA and FQGNSA. CDR3 nucleotide sequence: TGTGCCAGCAGCTCTCGACAGGGACTGTCCTATGGCTACACCTTC. This sequence encodes CASSSRQGLSYGYTF. Together with reference TRBV7-2 and TRBJ1-2, the CDR3 gives the full variable domain: GAGVSQSPSNKVTEKGKDVELRCDPISGHTALYWYRQSLGQGLEFLIYFQGNSAPDKSGLPSDRFSAERTGGSVSTLTIQRTQQEDSAVYLCASSSRQGLSYGYTFGSGTRLTVV.

This clonotype has ten or more counts. The chain joins TRBV12-3 or TRBV12-4 to TRBJ1-5; TRBD1 is a possible D gene (5 bases). V shed 5 bases and J shed 6 bases, with 17 bases lying between them. The CDR3 runs 15 residues. CDR3 nucleotides: TGTGCCAGCAGTCGGGACGAAGGGCGAGGTCAGCCCCAGCATTTT. It yields the protein CASSRDEGRGQPQHF.

This clonotype was seen repeatedly, ten times or more. The gene calls are TRBV28 and TRBJ1-1; D might be TRBD1 (5 bases). V was clipped by 7 bases and J by 7 bases, with 13 bases between them. The CDR3 sequence is 12 residues long. The germline CDR1 and CDR2 sequences are MDHEN and SYDVKM. CDR3 in DNA: TGTGCCAGCACTCGAGGGGCCCTTGAAGCTTTCTTT. Amino acids: CASTRGALEAFF.

This clonotype appeared many times. J is TRBJ1-5 and V is TRBV12-3 or TRBV12-4; D is unclear. The CDR3 consists of 14 residues. The ends were cut back, 5 bases at V and 10 bases at J, with 18 bases in the middle. CDR3 sequence: CASSRGRLRDPQHF. In DNA, the CDR3 is TGTGCCAGCAGTCGAGGCAGACTACGGGATCCCCAGCATTTT.

This clonotype was observed many times. Here the CDR3 reads CASSLGPSANEQFF. In DNA, the CDR3 is TGCGCCAGCAGCTTGGGGCCCTCGGCCAATGAGCAGTTCTTC. The rearrangement joins TRBV5-1 to TRBJ2-1; unclear D gene. CDR1 is SGHRS, CDR2 YFSETQ, per germline. Trimming took 0 bases from V and 6 from J, leaving 10 bases between them. CDR3 length equals 14 residues.

The sample holds many counts of this clonotype. V and J are TRBV12-3 or TRBV12-4 and TRBJ2-2; 11 bases line up with TRBD2. With V trimmed by 6 bases and J by 5 bases, 5 bases remained unmatched. The CDR3 has 15 amino acids. The CDR3 region has the DNA TGTGCCAGCAGACGGACTAGCGGGTCAACCGGGGAGCTGTTTTTT. Translation gives CASRRTSGSTGELFF.